Given below is one TCR beta chain in context. As yet, its antigen is unknown. These data come from a study of monozygotic twins with inflammatory bowel disease. Study findings and constraints: IBD patients displayed reduced TCRbeta diversity (inverse Simpson) when set against healthy co-twins. Twins with IBD had fewer clonotypes in common with others than healthy twins, particularly during disease activity.

Researchers used template switching to add UMIs featuring a 6-nucleotide sample barcode. TCRdb reanalyzed the 5' RACE reads and collapses them to one entry per CDR3 protein, without DNA. Its table lists about 440,000 distinct CDR3 sequences. The CDR3 loop spans 15 amino acids. CDR1 and CDR2 (germline): SGHVS, FQNEAQ. The TCR comes from a human donor with ulcerative colitis or Crohn's disease, or a healthy co-twin of an affected twin (not recorded which). J is TRBJ2-7 and V is TRBV7-8; TCRdb names TRBD1, which stays unverified in the absence of DNA. What was sequenced was blood. The CDR3 loop reads CASSLRRDRLDEQYF.